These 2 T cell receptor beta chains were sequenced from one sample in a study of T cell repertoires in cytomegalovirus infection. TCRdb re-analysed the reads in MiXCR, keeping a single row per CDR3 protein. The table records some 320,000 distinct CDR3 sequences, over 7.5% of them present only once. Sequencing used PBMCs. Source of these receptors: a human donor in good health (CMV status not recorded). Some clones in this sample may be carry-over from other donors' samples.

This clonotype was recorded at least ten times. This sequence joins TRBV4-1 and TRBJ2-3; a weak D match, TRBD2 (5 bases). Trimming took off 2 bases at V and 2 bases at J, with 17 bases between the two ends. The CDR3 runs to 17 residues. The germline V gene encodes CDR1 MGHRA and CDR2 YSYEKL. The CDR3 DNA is TGCGCCAGCAGCCAAAAGCCCTCCGGGATGATCACAGATACGCAGTATTTT. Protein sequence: CASSQKPSGMITDTQYF.

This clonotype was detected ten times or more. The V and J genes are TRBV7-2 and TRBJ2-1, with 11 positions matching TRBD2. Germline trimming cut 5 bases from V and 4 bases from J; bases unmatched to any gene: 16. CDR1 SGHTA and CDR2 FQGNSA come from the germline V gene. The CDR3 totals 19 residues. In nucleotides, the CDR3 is TGTGCCAGCAGCGCACATTTTGGGGTAGCGGGAGGGTCGTACAATGAGCAGTTCTTC. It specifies CASSAHFGVAGGSYNEQFF.